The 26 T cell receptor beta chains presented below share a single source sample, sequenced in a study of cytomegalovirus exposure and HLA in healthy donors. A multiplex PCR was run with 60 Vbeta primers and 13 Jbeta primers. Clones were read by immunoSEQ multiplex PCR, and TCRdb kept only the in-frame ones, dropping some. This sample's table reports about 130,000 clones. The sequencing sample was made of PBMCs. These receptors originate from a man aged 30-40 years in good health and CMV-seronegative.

The DNA of the CDR3 is TGTGCCAGCGGAGCGGCAGGGTGGGGAGGCACTGAAGCTTTCTTT. Its protein product is CASGAAGWGGTEAFF. The V call is TRBV27, the J call TRBJ1-1, with a possible D match to TRBD1 (5 bases). From germline, CDR1 is MNHEY and CDR2 SMNVEV (reference sequence). This CDR3 spans 15 amino acids. V lost 8 bases, J lost 4 bases, and 20 bases lay in between.

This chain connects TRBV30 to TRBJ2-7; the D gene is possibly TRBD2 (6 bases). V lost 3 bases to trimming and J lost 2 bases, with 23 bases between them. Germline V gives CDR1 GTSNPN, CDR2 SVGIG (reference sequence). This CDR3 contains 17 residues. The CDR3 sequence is CAWSPPPRLAATYEQYF. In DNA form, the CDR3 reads TGTGCCTGGAGCCCCCCCCCTCGCTTAGCGGCAACCTACGAGCAGTACTTC.

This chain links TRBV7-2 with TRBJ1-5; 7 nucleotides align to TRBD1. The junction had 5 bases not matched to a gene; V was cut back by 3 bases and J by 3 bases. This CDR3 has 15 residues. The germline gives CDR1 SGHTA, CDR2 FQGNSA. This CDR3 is CASSFRTGDNQPQHF. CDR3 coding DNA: TGTGCCAGCAGCTTCAGGACAGGAGACAATCAGCCCCAGCATTTT.

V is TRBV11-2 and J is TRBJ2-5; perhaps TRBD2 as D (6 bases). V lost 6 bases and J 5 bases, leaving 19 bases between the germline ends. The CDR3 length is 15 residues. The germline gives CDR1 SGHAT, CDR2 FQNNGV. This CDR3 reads CASRRSGGDGETQYF. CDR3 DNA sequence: TGTGCCAGCAGGAGGAGTGGAGGGGATGGGGAGACCCAGTACTTC.

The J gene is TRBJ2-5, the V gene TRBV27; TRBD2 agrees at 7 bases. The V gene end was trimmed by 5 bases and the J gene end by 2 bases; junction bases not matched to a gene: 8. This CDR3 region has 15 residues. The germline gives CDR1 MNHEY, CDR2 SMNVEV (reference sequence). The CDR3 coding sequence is TGTGCCAGCAGTCCTAGCGGCGGAAGGCAAGAGACCCAGTACTTC. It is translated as CASSPSGGRQETQYF.

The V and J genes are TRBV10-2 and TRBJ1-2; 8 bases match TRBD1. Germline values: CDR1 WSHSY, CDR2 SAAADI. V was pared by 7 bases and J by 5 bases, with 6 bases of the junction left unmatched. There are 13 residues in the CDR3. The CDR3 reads CASTEDRGYGYTF. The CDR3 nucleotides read TGCGCCAGCACTGAAGACAGGGGATATGGCTACACCTTC.

CDR3 nucleotides: TGTGCCAGCAGTTTCCCGCCTAGCGGGACTTCCTACGAGCAGTACTTC. It specifies CASSFPPSGTSYEQYF. J is TRBJ2-7 and V is TRBV28; 9 bases map to TRBD2. This CDR3 is built from 16 residues. The germline V gene encodes CDR1 MDHEN and CDR2 SYDVKM. Losses at the gene ends were 3 bases for V and 1 base for J; bases not matched to a gene: 7.

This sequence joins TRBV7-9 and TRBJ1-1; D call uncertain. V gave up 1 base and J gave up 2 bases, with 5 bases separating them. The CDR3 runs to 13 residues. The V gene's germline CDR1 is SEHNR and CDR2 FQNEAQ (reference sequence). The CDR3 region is CASSLDSNTEAFF. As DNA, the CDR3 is TGTGCCAGCAGCTTAGACAGCAACACTGAAGCTTTCTTT.

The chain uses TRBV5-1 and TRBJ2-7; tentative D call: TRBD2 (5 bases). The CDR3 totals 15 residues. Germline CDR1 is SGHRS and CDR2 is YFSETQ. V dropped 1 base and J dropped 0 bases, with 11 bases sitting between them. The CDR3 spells CASSLKEDYSYEQYF. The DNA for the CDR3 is TGCGCCAGCAGCTTGAAGGAAGACTACTCCTACGAGCAGTACTTC.

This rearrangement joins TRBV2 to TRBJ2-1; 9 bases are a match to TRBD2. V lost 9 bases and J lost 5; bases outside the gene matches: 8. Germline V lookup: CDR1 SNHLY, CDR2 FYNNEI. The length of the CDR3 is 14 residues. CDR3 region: CASRSSGNNNEQFF. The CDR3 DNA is TGTGCCAGTAGGTCTAGCGGGAATAACAATGAGCAGTTCTTC.

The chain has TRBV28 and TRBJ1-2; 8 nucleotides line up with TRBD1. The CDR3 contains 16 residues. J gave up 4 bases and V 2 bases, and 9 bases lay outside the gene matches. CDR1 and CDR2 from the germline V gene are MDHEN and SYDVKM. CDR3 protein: CASSLPSPTGGYGYTF. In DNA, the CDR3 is TGTGCCAGCAGTTTACCATCCCCCACAGGGGGCTATGGCTACACCTTC.

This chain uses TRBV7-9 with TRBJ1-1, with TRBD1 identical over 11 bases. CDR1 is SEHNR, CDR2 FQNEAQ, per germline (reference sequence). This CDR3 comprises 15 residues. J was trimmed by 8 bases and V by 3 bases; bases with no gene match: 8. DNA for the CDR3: TGTGCCAGCAGCTTTGGGGACAGGGGGGAACAGGAAGCTTTCTTT. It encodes CASSFGDRGEQEAFF.

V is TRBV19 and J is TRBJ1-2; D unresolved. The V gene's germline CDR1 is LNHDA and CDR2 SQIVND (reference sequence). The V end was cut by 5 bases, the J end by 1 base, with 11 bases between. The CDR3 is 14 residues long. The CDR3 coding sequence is TGTGCCAGTAGTTTCAGTCCTTTTAACTATGGCTACACCTTC. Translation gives CASSFSPFNYGYTF.

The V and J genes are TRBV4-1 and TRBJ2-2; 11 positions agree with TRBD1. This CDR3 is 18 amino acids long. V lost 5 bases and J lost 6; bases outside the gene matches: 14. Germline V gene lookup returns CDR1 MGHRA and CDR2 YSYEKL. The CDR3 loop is CASSSRDRGMGVSGELFF. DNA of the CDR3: TGCGCCAGCAGCTCCCGGGACAGGGGGATGGGAGTCTCCGGGGAGCTGTTTTTT.

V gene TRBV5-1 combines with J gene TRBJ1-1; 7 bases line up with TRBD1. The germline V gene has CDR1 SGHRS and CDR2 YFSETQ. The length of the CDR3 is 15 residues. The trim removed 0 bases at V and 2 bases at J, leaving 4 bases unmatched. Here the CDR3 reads CASSLDGTANTEAFF. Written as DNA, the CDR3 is TGCGCCAGCAGCTTGGACGGGACAGCTAACACTGAAGCTTTCTTT.

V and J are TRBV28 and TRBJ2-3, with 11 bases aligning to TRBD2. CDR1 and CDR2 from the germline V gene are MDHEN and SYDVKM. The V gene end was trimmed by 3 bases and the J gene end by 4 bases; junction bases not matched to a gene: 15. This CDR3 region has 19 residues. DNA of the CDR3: TGTGCCAGCAGTTTCGGGGGGGGCTTACTAGCGGGAGATTCAGATACGCAGTATTTT. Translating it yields CASSFGGGLLAGDSDTQYF. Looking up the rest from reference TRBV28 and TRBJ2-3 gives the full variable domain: DVKVTQSSRYLVKRTGEKVFLECVQDMDHENMFWYRQDPGLGLRLIYFSYDVKMKEKGDIPEGYSVSREKKERFSLILESASTNQTSMYLCASSFGGGLLAGDSDTQYFGPGTRLTVL.

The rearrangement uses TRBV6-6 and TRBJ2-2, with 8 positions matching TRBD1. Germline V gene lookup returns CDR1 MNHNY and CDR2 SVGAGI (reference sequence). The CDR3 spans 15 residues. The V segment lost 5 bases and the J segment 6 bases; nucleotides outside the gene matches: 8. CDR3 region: CASSPPTGAAGELFF. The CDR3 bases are TGTGCCAGCAGTCCACCGACAGGGGCCGCCGGGGAGCTGTTTTTT.

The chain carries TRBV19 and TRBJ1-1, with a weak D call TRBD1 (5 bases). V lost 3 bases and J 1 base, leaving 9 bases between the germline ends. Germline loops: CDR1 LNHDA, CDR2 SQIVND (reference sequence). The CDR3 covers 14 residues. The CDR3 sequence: CASSIPGGNTEAFF. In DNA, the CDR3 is TGTGCCAGTAGTATCCCCGGGGGGAACACTGAAGCTTTCTTT.

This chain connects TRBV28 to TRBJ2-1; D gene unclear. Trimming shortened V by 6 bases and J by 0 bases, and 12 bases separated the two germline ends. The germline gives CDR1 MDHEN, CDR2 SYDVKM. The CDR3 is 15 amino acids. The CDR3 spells CASSSTAVSYNEQFF. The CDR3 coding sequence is TGTGCCAGCAGCTCTACAGCCGTCTCCTACAATGAGCAGTTCTTC.

CDR3 nucleotides: TGTGCCAGCAGTTTCCCGACAGGGGGTAACACTGAAGCTTTCTTT. It encodes CASSFPTGGNTEAFF. The chain couples TRBV28 to TRBJ1-1, with 9 positions matching TRBD1. Germline CDR1 is MDHEN and CDR2 is SYDVKM. The CDR3 has 15 amino acids. After removal of 3 bases from V and 2 bases from J, the junction contained 4 bases not matched to a gene.

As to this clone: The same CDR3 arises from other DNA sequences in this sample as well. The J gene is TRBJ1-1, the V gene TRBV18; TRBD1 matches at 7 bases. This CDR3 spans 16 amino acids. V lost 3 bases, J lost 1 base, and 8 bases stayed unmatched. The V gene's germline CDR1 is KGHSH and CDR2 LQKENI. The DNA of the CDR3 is TGTGCCAGCTCACCTCTACCGGGACAGCCGAACACTGAAGCTTTCTTT. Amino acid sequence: CASSPLPGQPNTEAFF.

In DNA, the CDR3 is TGTGCCAGCAGCTTAGCGGTCAAAAACATTCAGTACTTC. Translating gives CASSLAVKNIQYF. V is TRBV13 and J is TRBJ2-4; D uncertain. Germline loops: CDR1 PRHDT, CDR2 FYEKMQ (reference sequence). The V gene lost 1 base and the J gene lost 3 bases, with 4 bases spanning the gap. The CDR3 sequence is 13 residues long. Variable domain in full (rest from reference TRBV13 and TRBJ2-4): AAGVIQSPRHLIKEKRETATLKCYPIPRHDTVYWYQQGPGQDPQFLISFYEKMQSDKGSIPDRFSAQQFSDYHSELNMSSLELGDSALYFCASSLAVKNIQYFGAGTRLSVL.

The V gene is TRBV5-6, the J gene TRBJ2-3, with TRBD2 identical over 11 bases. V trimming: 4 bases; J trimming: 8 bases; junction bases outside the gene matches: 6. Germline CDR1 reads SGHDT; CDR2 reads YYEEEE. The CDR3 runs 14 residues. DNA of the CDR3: TGTGCCAGCAGCGACCCCACTAGCGGGAGTACGCAGTATTTT. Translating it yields CASSDPTSGSTQYF. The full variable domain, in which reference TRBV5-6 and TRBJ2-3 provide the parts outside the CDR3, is DAGVTQSPTHLIKTRGQQVTLRCSPKSGHDTVSWYQQALGQGPQFIFQYYEEEERQRGNFPDRFSGHQFPNYSSELNVNALLLGDSALYLCASSDPTSGSTQYFGPGTRLTVL.

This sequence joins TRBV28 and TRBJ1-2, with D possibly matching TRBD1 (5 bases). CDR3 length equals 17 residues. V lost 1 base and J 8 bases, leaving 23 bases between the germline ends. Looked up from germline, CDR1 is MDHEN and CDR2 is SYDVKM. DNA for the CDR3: TGTGCCAGCAGTTTATACTTCCAGACCGACGGGGGGTGGGGCTACACCTTC. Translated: CASSLYFQTDGGWGYTF.

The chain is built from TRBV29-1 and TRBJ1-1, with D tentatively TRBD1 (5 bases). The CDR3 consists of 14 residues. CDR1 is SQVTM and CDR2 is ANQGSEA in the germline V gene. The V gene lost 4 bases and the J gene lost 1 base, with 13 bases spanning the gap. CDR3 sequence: CSVVRRTSNTEAFF. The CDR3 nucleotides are TGCAGCGTTGTGAGGCGGACATCGAACACTGAAGCTTTCTTT.

CDR3 amino acids: CASSPNGQIYGYTF. CDR3 DNA: TGTGCCAGCAGCCCCAATGGACAGATCTATGGCTACACCTTC. The V and J genes are TRBV28 and TRBJ1-2, with D possibly being TRBD1 (6 bases). This CDR3 has 14 residues. Deletions cut 6 bases from V and 4 bases from J, with 15 bases between. Germline CDR1 is MDHEN and CDR2 is SYDVKM.